The present entry profiles one TCR beta chain with its context. This specimen belongs to a study of cytomegalovirus exposure and HLA in healthy donors. A multiplex PCR was run with 60 Vbeta primers and 13 Jbeta primers. TCRdb's copy holds only in-frame clones and misses some; the assay was immunoSEQ multiplex PCR. The sample records 130,000 or so clones, more than 70% being singletons. This CDR3 has 15 amino acids. Trimming at V came to 5 bases and at J to 2 bases, leaving 5 bases not matched to a gene. Per the germline V gene, CDR1 is SGDLS and CDR2 is YYNGEE. The TCR sequence derives from a man in his forties in good health and CMV-seronegative. The sequenced sample consisted of PBMCs. The chain employs TRBV9 and TRBJ2-3, with 10 bases fitting TRBD2. The chain's CDR3 is CASSDGLADTDTQYF. CDR3 bases: TGTGCCAGCAGTGACGGACTAGCGGACACAGATACGCAGTATTTT.